Sequencing of this T cell receptor (beta chain) was carried out in a study of blood T cell repertoires in COVID-19. Overall study: The analysed material was cDNA or gDNA that came from T cells, B-cell-depleted T cells, or PBMCs.

Those enrolled, adults aged roughly 18 to 95 years, came from about two dozen US areas. This clone occurred a few times. Distinct nucleotide sequences in the sample also encode this CDR3. Clones were sequenced by immunoSEQ multiplex PCR, and TCRdb holds only the in-frame ones, with some missing. This sample yields 230,000 or so clones, of which 80% to 90% are seen a single time; approximately 6.6% belongs to the top ten. Germline trimming cut 4 bases from V and 4 bases from J; bases unmatched to any gene: 6. CDR3 length: 14 residues. CDR1 and CDR2 from the germline V gene are SGDLS and YYNGEE. The chain joins TRBV9 to TRBJ1-2; 8 bases agree with TRBD1. The sequence came from a woman aged 45-65 years who had been exposed to COVID-19. The sequencing sample was made of PBMCs or T cells enriched from blood (not recorded which). In DNA form, the CDR3 reads TGTGCCAGCAGCCCCCGGACAGGGAGCTATGGCTACACCTTC. This encodes CASSPRTGSYGYTF.